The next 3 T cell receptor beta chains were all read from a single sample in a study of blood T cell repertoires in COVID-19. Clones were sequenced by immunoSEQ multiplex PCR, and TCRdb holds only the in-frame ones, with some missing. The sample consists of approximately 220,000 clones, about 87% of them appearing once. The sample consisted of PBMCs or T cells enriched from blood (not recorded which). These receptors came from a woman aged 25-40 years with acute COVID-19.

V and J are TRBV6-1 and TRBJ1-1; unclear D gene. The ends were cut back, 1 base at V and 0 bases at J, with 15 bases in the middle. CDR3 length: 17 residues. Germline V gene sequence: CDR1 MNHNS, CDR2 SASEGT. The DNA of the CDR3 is TGTGCCAGCAGTGAAGGGCCCCAGGTGGCCCTGAACACTGAAGCTTTCTTT. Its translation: CASSEGPQVALNTEAFF.

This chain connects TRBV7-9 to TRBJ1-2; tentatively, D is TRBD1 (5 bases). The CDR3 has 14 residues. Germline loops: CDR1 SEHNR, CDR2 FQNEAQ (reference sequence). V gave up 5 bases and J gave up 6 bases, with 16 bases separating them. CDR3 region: CASSHRGISDGYTF. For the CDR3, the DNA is TGTGCCAGCAGCCATAGGGGAATCTCGGATGGCTACACCTTC.

CDR3 nucleotides: TGTGCCAGCAGTCAACTTAGACAGGACATCTCTGGAAACACCATATATTTT. It encodes CASSQLRQDISGNTIYF. This chain uses TRBV2 with TRBJ1-3; tentative D call: TRBD1 (6 bases). The ends were cut back, 5 bases at V and 0 bases at J, with 17 bases in the middle. This CDR3 comprises 17 residues. Germline V gene lookup returns CDR1 SNHLY and CDR2 FYNNEI. Filled out from reference TRBV2 and TRBJ1-3, the complete variable domain reads EPEVTQTPSHQVTQMGQEVILRCVPISNHLYFYWYRQILGQKVEFLVSFYNNEISEKSEIFDDQFSVERPDGSNFTLKIRSTKLEDSAMYFCASSQLRQDISGNTIYFGEGSWLTVV.